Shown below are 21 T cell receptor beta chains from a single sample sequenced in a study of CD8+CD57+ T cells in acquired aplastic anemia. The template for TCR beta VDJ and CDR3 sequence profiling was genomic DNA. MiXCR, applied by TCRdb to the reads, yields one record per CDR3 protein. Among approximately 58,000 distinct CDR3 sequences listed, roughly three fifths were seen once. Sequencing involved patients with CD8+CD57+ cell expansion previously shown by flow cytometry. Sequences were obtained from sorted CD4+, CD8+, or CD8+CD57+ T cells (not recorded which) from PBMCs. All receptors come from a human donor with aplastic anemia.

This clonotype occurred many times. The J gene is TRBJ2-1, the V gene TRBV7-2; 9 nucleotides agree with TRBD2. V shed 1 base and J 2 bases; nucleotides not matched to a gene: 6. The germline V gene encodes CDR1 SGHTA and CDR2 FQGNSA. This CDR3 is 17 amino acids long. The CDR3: CASSLGTSEDPYNEQFF. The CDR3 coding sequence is TGTGCCAGCAGCTTAGGGACTAGCGAAGACCCCTACAATGAGCAGTTCTTC.

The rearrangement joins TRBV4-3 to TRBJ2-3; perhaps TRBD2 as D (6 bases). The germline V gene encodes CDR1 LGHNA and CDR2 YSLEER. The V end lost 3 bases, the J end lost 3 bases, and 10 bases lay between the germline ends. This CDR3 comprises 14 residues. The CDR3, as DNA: TGCGCCAGCAGCCAGGGGACTGGTACAGATACGCAGTATTTT. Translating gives CASSQGTGTDTQYF.

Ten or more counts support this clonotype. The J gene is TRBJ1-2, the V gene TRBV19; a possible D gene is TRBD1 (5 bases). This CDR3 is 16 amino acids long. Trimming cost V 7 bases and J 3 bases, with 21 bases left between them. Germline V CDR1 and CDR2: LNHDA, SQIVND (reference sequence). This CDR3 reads CASIDLPMGPHYGYTF. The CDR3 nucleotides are TGTGCCAGTATTGACCTCCCTATGGGGCCTCACTATGGCTACACCTTC.

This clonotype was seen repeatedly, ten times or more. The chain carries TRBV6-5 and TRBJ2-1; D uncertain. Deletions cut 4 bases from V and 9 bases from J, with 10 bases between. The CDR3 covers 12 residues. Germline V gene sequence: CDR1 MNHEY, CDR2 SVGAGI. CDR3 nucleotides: TGTGCCAGCAGTTCCAGCTGGAGTGAGCAGTTCTTC. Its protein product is CASSSSWSEQFF.

The CDR3 region is CSARGDSPLHF. The CDR3 DNA follows: TGCAGTGCGCGAGGGGACTCACCCCTCCACTTT. The genes are TRBV20-1 and TRBJ1-6; tentative D call: TRBD1 (5 bases). The CDR3 is 11 amino acids. V was shortened by 6 bases and J by 10 bases, with 10 bases between the two germline ends. The V gene's germline CDR1 is DFQATT and CDR2 SNEGSKA (reference sequence).

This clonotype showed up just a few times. CDR3 amino acids: CASSIRGGAYEQYF. CDR3 DNA: TGTGCCAGTAGTATTCGAGGGGGGGCCTACGAGCAGTACTTC. The chain recombines TRBV19 with TRBJ2-7; tentative D call: TRBD2 (7 bases). Trimming shortened V by 3 bases and J by 2 bases, and 11 bases separated the two germline ends. CDR1 is LNHDA and CDR2 is SQIVND in the germline V gene (reference sequence). The CDR3 has 14 amino acids.

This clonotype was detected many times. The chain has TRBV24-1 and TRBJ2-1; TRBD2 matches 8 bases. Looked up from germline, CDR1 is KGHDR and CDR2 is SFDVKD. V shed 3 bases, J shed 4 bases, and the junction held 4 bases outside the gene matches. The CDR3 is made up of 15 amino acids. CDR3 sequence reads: CATSDNIAGYNEQFF. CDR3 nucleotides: TGTGCCACCAGTGATAACATAGCGGGATACAATGAGCAGTTCTTC.

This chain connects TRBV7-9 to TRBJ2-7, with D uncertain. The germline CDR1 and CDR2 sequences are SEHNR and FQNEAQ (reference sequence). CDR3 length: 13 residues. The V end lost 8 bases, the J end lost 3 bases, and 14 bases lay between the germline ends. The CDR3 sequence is CASGISVDYEQYF. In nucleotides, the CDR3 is TGTGCCAGCGGGATCTCAGTTGACTACGAGCAGTACTTC.

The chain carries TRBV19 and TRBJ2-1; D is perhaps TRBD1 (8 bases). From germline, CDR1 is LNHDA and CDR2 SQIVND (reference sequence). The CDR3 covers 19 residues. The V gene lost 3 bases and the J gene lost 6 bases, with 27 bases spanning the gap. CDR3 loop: CASSIVWTGSLAAGNEQFF. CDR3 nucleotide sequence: TGTGCCAGTAGTATTGTCTGGACAGGGTCTCTAGCGGCCGGCAATGAGCAGTTCTTC.

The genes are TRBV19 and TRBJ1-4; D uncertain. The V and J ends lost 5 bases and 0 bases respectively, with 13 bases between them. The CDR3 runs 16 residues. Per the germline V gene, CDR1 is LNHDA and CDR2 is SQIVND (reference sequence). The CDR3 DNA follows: TGTGCCAGTAGTCCGAGTGGTACCCCAACTAATGAAAAACTGTTTTTT. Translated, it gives CASSPSGTPTNEKLFF.

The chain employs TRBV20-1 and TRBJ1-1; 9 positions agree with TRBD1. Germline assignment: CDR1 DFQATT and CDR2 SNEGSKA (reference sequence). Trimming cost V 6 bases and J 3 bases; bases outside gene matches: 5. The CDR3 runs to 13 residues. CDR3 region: CSALQGADTEAFF. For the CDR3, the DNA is TGCAGTGCGCTACAGGGGGCGGACACTGAAGCTTTCTTT.

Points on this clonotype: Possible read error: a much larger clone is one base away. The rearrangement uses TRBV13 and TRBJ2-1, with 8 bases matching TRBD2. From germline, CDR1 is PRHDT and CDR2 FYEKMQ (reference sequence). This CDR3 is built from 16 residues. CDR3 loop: CASSSRSGGQANERLF. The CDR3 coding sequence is TGTGCCAGCAGCTCGCGTTCGGGGGGGCAAGCGAATGAGCGGCTCTTC.

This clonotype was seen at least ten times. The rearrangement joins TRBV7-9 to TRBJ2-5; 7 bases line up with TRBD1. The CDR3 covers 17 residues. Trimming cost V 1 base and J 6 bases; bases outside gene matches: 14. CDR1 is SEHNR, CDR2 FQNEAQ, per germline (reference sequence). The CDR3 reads CASSLVWTGLSVKTQYF. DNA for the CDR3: TGTGCCAGCAGCTTAGTTTGGACAGGTCTTAGTGTAAAGACCCAGTACTTC.

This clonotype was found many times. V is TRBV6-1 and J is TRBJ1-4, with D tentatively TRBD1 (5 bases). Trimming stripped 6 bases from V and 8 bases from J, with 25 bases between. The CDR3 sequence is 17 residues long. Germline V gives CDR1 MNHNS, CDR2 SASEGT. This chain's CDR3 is CASRGVEGDVFVEKLFF. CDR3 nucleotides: TGTGCCAGCAGGGGGGTTGAGGGCGACGTTTTTGTGGAAAAACTGTTTTTT.

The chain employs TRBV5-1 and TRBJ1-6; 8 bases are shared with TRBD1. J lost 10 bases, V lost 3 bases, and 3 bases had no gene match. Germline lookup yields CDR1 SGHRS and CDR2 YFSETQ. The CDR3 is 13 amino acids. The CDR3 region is CASSSDRVSPLHF. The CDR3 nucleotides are TGCGCCAGCAGCTCGGACAGGGTGTCACCCCTCCACTTT.

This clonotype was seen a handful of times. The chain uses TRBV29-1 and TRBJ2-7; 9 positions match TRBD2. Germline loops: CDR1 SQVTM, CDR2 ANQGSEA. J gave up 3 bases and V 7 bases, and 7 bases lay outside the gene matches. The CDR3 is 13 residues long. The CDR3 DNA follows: TGCAGCGCCGTGGCGGGGGGGCACTACGAGCAGTACTTC. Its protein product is CSAVAGGHYEQYF.

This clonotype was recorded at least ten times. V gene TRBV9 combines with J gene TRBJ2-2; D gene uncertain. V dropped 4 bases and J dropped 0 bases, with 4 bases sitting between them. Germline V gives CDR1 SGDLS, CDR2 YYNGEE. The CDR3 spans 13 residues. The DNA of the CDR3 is TGTGCCAGCAGCCTATCGAACACCGGGGAGCTGTTTTTT. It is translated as CASSLSNTGELFF.

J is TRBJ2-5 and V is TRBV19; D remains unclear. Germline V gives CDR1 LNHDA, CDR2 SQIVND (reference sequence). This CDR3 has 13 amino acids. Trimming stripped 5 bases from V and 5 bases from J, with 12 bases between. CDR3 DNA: TGTGCCAGTAGTCCTTACTCACGGGAGACCCAGTACTTC. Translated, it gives CASSPYSRETQYF.

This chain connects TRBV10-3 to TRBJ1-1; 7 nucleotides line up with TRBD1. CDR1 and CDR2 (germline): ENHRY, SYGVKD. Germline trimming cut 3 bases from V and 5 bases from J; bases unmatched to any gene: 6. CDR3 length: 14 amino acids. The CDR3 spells CAISEGGIGTEAFF. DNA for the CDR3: TGTGCCATCAGTGAAGGGGGCATCGGGACTGAAGCTTTCTTT.

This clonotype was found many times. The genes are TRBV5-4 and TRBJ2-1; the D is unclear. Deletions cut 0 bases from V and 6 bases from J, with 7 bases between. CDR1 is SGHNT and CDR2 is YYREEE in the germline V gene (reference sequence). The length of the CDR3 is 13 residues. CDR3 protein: CASSLEGFNEQFF. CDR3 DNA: TGTGCCAGCAGCTTGGAAGGGTTCAATGAGCAGTTCTTC. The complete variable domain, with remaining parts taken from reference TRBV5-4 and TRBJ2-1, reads ETGVTQSPTHLIKTRGQQVTLRCSSQSGHNTVSWYQQALGQGPQFIFQYYREEENGRGNFPPRFSGLQFPNYSSELNVNALELDDSALYLCASSLEGFNEQFFGPGTRLTVL.

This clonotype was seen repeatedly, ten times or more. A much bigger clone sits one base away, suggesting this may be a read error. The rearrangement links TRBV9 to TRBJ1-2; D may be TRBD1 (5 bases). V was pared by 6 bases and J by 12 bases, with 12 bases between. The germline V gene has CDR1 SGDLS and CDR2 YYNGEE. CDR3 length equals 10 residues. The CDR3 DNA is TGTGCCAGCACCCGGGGGACTAACACCTTC. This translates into CASTRGTNTF.